This entry lists 20 T cell receptor beta chains sequenced from one sample in a study of blood T cell repertoires in COVID-19. Method: immunoSEQ multiplex PCR; TCRdb's copy keeps in-frame clones and lacks some. In the table there are 250,000 to 400,000 clones, roughly 89% of which are singletons. Input material: PBMCs or T cells enriched from blood (not recorded which). These receptors all come from a man aged 60-69 years who had recovered from COVID-19.

The gene calls are TRBV27 and TRBJ1-2; possible D gene TRBD1, 6 bases. Trimming removed 2 bases at V and 2 bases at J, with 9 bases between. CDR3 length equals 14 residues. Germline-derived CDR1 and CDR2 are MNHEY and SMNVEV (reference sequence). DNA for the CDR3: TGTGCCAGCAGTTTAGCAGGGGCGAACTATGGCTACACCTTC. Its translation: CASSLAGANYGYTF.

The chain links TRBV6-2 or TRBV6-3 to TRBJ2-4; 11 bases line up with TRBD2. Germline CDR1 reads MNHEY; CDR2 reads SVGEGT. The trim removed 2 bases at V and 11 bases at J, leaving 2 bases unmatched. The CDR3 has 13 amino acids. In nucleotides, the CDR3 is TGTGCCAGCAGTTACCAACTAGCGGGAGTTCAGTACTTC. It yields the protein CASSYQLAGVQYF.

The genes are TRBV20-1 and TRBJ1-2; weak D call: TRBD1 (6 bases). The germline V gene has CDR1 DFQATT and CDR2 SNEGSKA (reference sequence). This CDR3 spans 11 amino acids. V shed 7 bases and J shed 4 bases, with 10 bases lying between them. The CDR3 loop is CSEGGVYGYTF. The CDR3 coding sequence is TGCAGTGAAGGGGGGGTCTATGGCTACACCTTC.

The chain has TRBV27 and TRBJ2-1; 11 bases map to TRBD2. The V and J ends lost 3 bases and 5 bases, in that order; junction bases with no gene match: 9. The CDR3 is 17 residues long. The V gene's germline CDR1 is MNHEY and CDR2 SMNVEV (reference sequence). CDR3 nucleotides: TGTGCCAGCAGTTTCGGGGGGGGACTAGCGGCAAACAATGAGCAGTTCTTC. Protein sequence: CASSFGGGLAANNEQFF.

V usage is TRBV27 and J usage is TRBJ2-1, with 8 bases identical to TRBD1. The V segment lost 1 base and the J segment 3 bases; nucleotides outside the gene matches: 5. The germline V gene encodes CDR1 MNHEY and CDR2 SMNVEV (reference sequence). This CDR3 has 16 residues. The CDR3 region is CASSLLRTGSYNEQFF. CDR3 DNA: TGTGCCAGCAGTTTATTGAGGACAGGGAGCTACAATGAGCAGTTCTTC.

J is TRBJ2-6 and V is TRBV3-1 (or the pseudogene TRBV3-2); 10 positions agree with TRBD1. V shed 4 bases and J 1 base; nucleotides not matched to a gene: 4. This CDR3 has 17 residues. Germline CDR1 LGHDT, CDR2 YNNKEL (reference sequence). This chain's CDR3 is CASSPRDRGSGANVLTF. The CDR3 coding sequence is TGTGCCAGCAGCCCCCGGGACAGGGGATCTGGGGCCAACGTCCTGACTTTC.

This clone was counted once. This CDR3 is CASSFPPNEQFF. The CDR3, as DNA: TGTGCCAGCAGCTTCCCCCCGAATGAGCAGTTCTTC. This chain connects TRBV7-3 to TRBJ2-1, with D unresolved. CDR1 and CDR2 (germline): SGHTA, FQGTGA. The germline V and J ends were trimmed by 3 bases and 7 bases, with 7 bases remaining between them. CDR3 size: 12 residues.

V and J are TRBV20-1 and TRBJ2-5; a weak D match, TRBD2 (6 bases). The CDR3 is 11 residues long. The germline V and J ends were trimmed by 5 bases and 7 bases, with 11 bases remaining between them. CDR1 is DFQATT, CDR2 SNEGSKA, per germline (reference sequence). The CDR3 region is CSAETAGTQYF. CDR3 coding DNA: TGCAGTGCTGAGACAGCGGGGACCCAGTACTTC.

The chain couples TRBV2 to TRBJ2-5, with TRBD2 matching 11 bases. The germline gives CDR1 SNHLY, CDR2 FYNNEI. Trimming removed 6 bases from V and 4 bases from J; junction bases left unmatched: 4. The CDR3 length is 14 residues. CDR3 amino acids: CASRLAGGSETQYF. CDR3 nucleotides: TGTGCCAGCAGGCTAGCGGGAGGTTCAGAGACCCAGTACTTC.

This clone occurred a few times. The V and J genes are TRBV7-2 and TRBJ2-1; 10 bases map to TRBD2. Trimming at V came to 5 bases and at J to 3 bases, leaving 4 bases not matched to a gene. CDR3 length: 15 residues. CDR1 is SGHTA and CDR2 is FQGNSA in the germline V gene. DNA of the CDR3: TGTGCCAGCAGCCTTACTAGCGGGGTCTACAATGAGCAGTTCTTC. Translation: CASSLTSGVYNEQFF.

This chain connects TRBV5-1 to TRBJ2-7; the match to TRBD1 covers 12 bases. Germline CDR1 reads SGHRS; CDR2 reads YFSETQ. J was trimmed by 0 bases and V by 6 bases; bases with no gene match: 7. The length of the CDR3 is 16 residues. The CDR3: CASNPGQGAGSYEQYF. The DNA for the CDR3 is TGCGCCAGCAACCCGGGACAGGGGGCCGGCTCCTACGAGCAGTACTTC.

The chain combines TRBV28 with TRBJ1-4; tentatively, D is TRBD1 (5 bases). V gave up 2 bases and J gave up 1 base, with 11 bases separating them. Germline values: CDR1 MDHEN, CDR2 SYDVKM. This CDR3 has 16 amino acids. CDR3 sequence: CASSLGRVQTNEKLFF. The CDR3 region has the DNA TGTGCCAGCAGTTTAGGCAGGGTTCAAACTAATGAAAAACTGTTTTTT.

This chain connects TRBV3-1 (or the pseudogene TRBV3-2) to TRBJ2-1; 8 nucleotides line up with TRBD2. Germline loops: CDR1 LGHDT, CDR2 YNNKEL (reference sequence). J lost 2 bases, V lost 4 bases, and 7 bases had no gene match. This CDR3 has 16 amino acids. Here the CDR3 reads CASSRPGLDTYNEQFF. For the CDR3, the DNA is TGTGCCAGCAGCCGCCCGGGACTAGACACCTACAATGAGCAGTTCTTC.

V gene TRBV4-2 combines with J gene TRBJ1-4; 7 nucleotides agree with TRBD1. Germline CDR1 and CDR2: LGHNA and YNFKEQ. The CDR3 extends over 16 amino acids. Trimming cost V 2 bases and J 5 bases; bases outside gene matches: 8. The DNA of the CDR3 is TGTGCCAGCAGCCAAAGCGTCGGCAGGGGGAATGAAAAACTGTTTTTT. It is translated as CASSQSVGRGNEKLFF.

J is TRBJ2-3 and V is TRBV5-1; D is perhaps TRBD2 (7 bases). V lost 5 bases, J lost 4 bases, and 14 bases lay in between. Looked up from germline, CDR1 is SGHRS and CDR2 is YFSETQ. The CDR3 is 14 amino acids. CDR3 sequence: CASSERGASDTQYF. DNA of the CDR3: TGCGCCAGCAGTGAACGGGGGGCCTCAGATACGCAGTATTTT.

The rearrangement uses TRBV4-1 and TRBJ2-7; possible D gene TRBD2, 6 bases. Trimming stripped 0 bases from V and 9 bases from J, with 15 bases between. The V gene's germline CDR1 is MGHRA and CDR2 YSYEKL. The CDR3 runs 14 residues. CDR3 in amino acids: CASSQDIGSSRQYF. CDR3 sequence (DNA): TGCGCCAGCAGCCAAGACATCGGGAGTTCGAGGCAGTACTTC.

Concerning this clone: Germline is not matched at one junction end, which may reflect a read error. The V gene is TRBV28, the J gene TRBJ2-1, with a tentative D call TRBD1 (6 bases). This CDR3 is 11 amino acids long. The germline CDR1 and CDR2 sequences are MDHEN and SYDVKM. The CDR3 nucleotides are TGTGCCACCTCAACCTCCGGGACACCTATCTTC. It encodes CATSTSGTPIF.

The chain recombines TRBV21-1 with TRBJ2-2; the table assigns TRBD1, which was not confirmed against the DNA. TRBV21-1 is tagged as a pseudogene. This CDR3 contains 17 residues. Here the CDR3 reads CASSKEAGKIPTGELFF. In nucleotides, the CDR3 is TGTGCCAGCAGCAAAGAAGCAGGGAAGATTCCAACCGGGGAGCTGTTTTTT.

The J gene is TRBJ2-1, the V gene TRBV5-6, with D possibly being TRBD1 (5 bases). Germline V gene lookup returns CDR1 SGHDT and CDR2 YYEEEE. Trimming removed 0 bases from V and 2 bases from J, with 12 bases in between. The CDR3 consists of 16 residues. CDR3 coding DNA: TGTGCCAGCAGCTTGGTCCGGACATGGGCCTACAATGAGCAGTTCTTC. Amino acids: CASSLVRTWAYNEQFF.

The chain is built from TRBV7-2 and TRBJ2-1; 7 bases map to TRBD2. Germline V CDR1 and CDR2: SGHTA, FQGNSA. Trimming at V came to 5 bases and at J to 12 bases, leaving 13 bases not matched to a gene. The CDR3 has 14 amino acids. CDR3 sequence reads: CASSVREGPVGQFF. CDR3 bases: TGTGCCAGCAGCGTAAGGGAGGGCCCGGTGGGGCAGTTCTTC.